Given below is one T cell receptor beta chain in context. Its antigen is not known. Genomic DNA, serving as template, underwent TCR beta VDJ and CDR3 profiling. TCRdb recomputed calls from the reads with MiXCR, one row per CDR3 protein. In the table there are 42,000 or so distinct CDR3 sequences, roughly 65% of which are singletons. Looked up from germline, CDR1 is SGDLS and CDR2 is YYNGEE. This CDR3 is built from 13 residues. Trimming removed 3 bases at V and 8 bases at J, with 14 bases between. The data were obtained in a study of CD8+CD57+ T cells in acquired aplastic anemia. The overall study: Each DNA sample taken from sorted CD4+ and CD8+ cells came to about 3.2 ug on average. CD4+ cell libraries from healthy donors averaged about 10 million reads.

Study-level findings and limits: In CD8+ cells, Simpson's diversity showed no significant difference between patients and controls. Researchers report that around 31 CD8+ CDR3 sequences appeared in both patients and controls.

Source material: sorted CD4+, CD8+, or CD8+CD57+ T cells (not recorded which) from PBMCs. This receptor was identified in a human donor in good health, serving as a control. The chain couples TRBV9 to TRBJ1-1; D perhaps matches TRBD1 (6 bases). CDR3 amino acids: CASSGDRLGEAFF. The CDR3 DNA is TGTGCCAGCAGCGGAGACAGGCTGGGAGAAGCTTTCTTT.